The next 21 T cell receptor beta chains were all read from a single sample in a study of post-analysis software for immune sequencing data. Whole-study results and caveats: Patients had higher frequencies than controls of roughly five TRBV segments, including TRBV5-6, TRBV5-1 and TRBV20-1.

These receptors' targets are unknown. The authors incorporated unique molecular identifiers into the TCR beta cDNA libraries. TCRdb processed the PCR reads anew with MiXCR; each CDR3 protein has one entry. Here the sample spans around 710,000 distinct CDR3 sequences, about half being singletons. The sample taken for sequencing was blood. The receptors were sampled from a girl aged 5 to 17 with multiple sclerosis.

In this sample, this clonotype turned up a few times. The chain combines TRBV11-2 with TRBJ2-1, with 11 bases identical to TRBD2. Germline values: CDR1 SGHAT, CDR2 FQNNGV. The J segment lost 8 bases and the V segment lost 0 bases, leaving 9 bases of the junction unmatched. The CDR3 is 17 amino acids. The CDR3 region has the DNA TGTGCCAGCAGCTTAGATCGGATAGCGGGAGGGCGCGATGAGCAGTTCTTC. Translation: CASSLDRIAGGRDEQFF. The whole variable domain, remainder taken from reference TRBV11-2 and TRBJ2-1, is EAGVAQSPRYKIIEKRQSVAFWCNPISGHATLYWYQQILGQGPKLLIQFQNNGVVDDSQLPKDRFSAERLKGVDSTLKIQPAKLEDSAVYLCASSLDRIAGGRDEQFFGPGTRLTVL.

The rearrangement joins TRBV12-3 or TRBV12-4 to TRBJ2-1, with 7 bases matching TRBD2. Trimming cost V 2 bases and J 5 bases; bases outside gene matches: 9. This CDR3 contains 16 residues. CDR3 protein: CASSLYLAEMDNEQFF. DNA for the CDR3: TGTGCCAGCAGTTTATATCTAGCGGAAATGGACAATGAGCAGTTCTTC.

This clonotype has more than one count but fewer than ten. The chain couples TRBV28 to TRBJ2-3; 10 nucleotides line up with TRBD2. Looked up from germline, CDR1 is MDHEN and CDR2 is SYDVKM. The CDR3 sequence is 17 residues long. V lost 4 bases to trimming and J lost 2 bases; unmatched junction nucleotides: 9. The CDR3 coding sequence is TGTGCCAGCAGTTACCGACTAGCGGGCGAGGCCACAGATACGCAGTATTTT. It codes for CASSYRLAGEATDTQYF. The whole variable domain, filled in from reference TRBV28 and TRBJ2-3, reads DVKVTQSSRYLVKRTGEKVFLECVQDMDHENMFWYRQDPGLGLRLIYFSYDVKMKEKGDIPEGYSVSREKKERFSLILESASTNQTSMYLCASSYRLAGEATDTQYFGPGTRLTVL.

This clonotype came up a few times. The genes are TRBV7-9 and TRBJ2-1; no firm D call. V was cut by 5 bases and J by 8 bases, with 13 bases left in between. CDR3 length: 13 residues. Germline lookup yields CDR1 SEHNR and CDR2 FQNEAQ (reference sequence). CDR3: CASSPPAFDEQFF. Here the CDR3 DNA reads TGTGCCAGCAGCCCCCCGGCCTTCGATGAGCAGTTCTTC.

This clonotype has only a few counts. The chain employs TRBV29-1 and TRBJ2-3; 10 bases align to TRBD1. CDR3 size: 14 residues. Trimming at V came to 5 bases and at J to 1 base, leaving 3 bases not matched to a gene. Germline CDR1 reads SQVTM; CDR2 reads ANQGSEA. The CDR3 is CSVPGQGGTDTQYF. For the CDR3, the DNA is TGCAGCGTTCCTGGACAGGGGGGCACAGATACGCAGTATTTT.

Ten or more counts support this clonotype. The chain recombines TRBV6-5 with TRBJ2-4, with a tentative D call TRBD2 (5 bases). CDR1 is MNHEY and CDR2 is SVGAGI in the germline V gene. This CDR3 has 16 residues. V lost 4 bases, J lost 8 bases, and 21 bases lay in between. DNA of the CDR3: TGTGCCAGCAGTTCCCGGTGGAGGCTCGCCCCTTACATTCAGTACTTC. It encodes CASSSRWRLAPYIQYF.

Only one count was recorded for this clonotype. The genes are TRBV5-1 and TRBJ2-3; D gene unclear. Trimming took off 0 bases at V and 0 bases at J, with 8 bases between the two ends. The CDR3 runs 15 residues. Per the germline V gene, CDR1 is SGHRS and CDR2 is YFSETQ. CDR3 protein: CASSLDSASTDTQYF. In DNA form, the CDR3 reads TGCGCCAGCAGCTTGGATTCCGCCAGCACAGATACGCAGTATTTT.

This clonotype was detected a few times. The chain couples TRBV4-3 to TRBJ2-4; 13 nucleotides agree with TRBD2. The J call may be in error: the DNA end matches TRBJ2-7 better. The V gene's germline CDR1 is LGHNA and CDR2 YSLEER. The CDR3 runs to 15 residues. For the CDR3, the DNA is TGCGCCAGCAGCCCTTGGACTAGCGGGGGCTACGAGCAGTACTTC. Its protein is CASSPWTSGGYEQYF.

The chain carries TRBV7-9 and TRBJ2-3; TRBD2 agrees at 10 bases. V gave up 3 bases and J gave up 2 bases; unmatched junction bases: 5. The CDR3 is 16 amino acids. In germline, CDR1 is SEHNR, CDR2 FQNEAQ (reference sequence). The chain's CDR3 is CASSLDLAGATDTQYF. CDR3 nucleotide sequence: TGTGCCAGCAGCTTGGACCTAGCGGGGGCCACAGATACGCAGTATTTT.

V and J are TRBV7-9 and TRBJ2-3, with D perhaps TRBD1 (5 bases). V was cut by 3 bases and J by 5 bases, with 12 bases left in between. Germline V gene data show CDR1 as SEHNR and CDR2 as FQNEAQ (reference sequence). The CDR3 length is 14 residues. The CDR3 DNA is TGTGCCAGCAGCTTGAGCAGGGTTGAAGATACGCAGTATTTT. Amino acids: CASSLSRVEDTQYF.

There are a few counts of this clonotype. The rearrangement links TRBV7-6 to TRBJ2-5; 10 bases map to TRBD2. The CDR3 is made up of 16 amino acids. The germline V gene has CDR1 SGHVS and CDR2 FNYEAQ. The trim removed 5 bases at V and 2 bases at J, leaving 8 bases unmatched. CDR3 nucleotide sequence: TGTGCCAGCAGCCCGTGGACTAGCGGAAGACAAGAGACCCAGTACTTC. Its protein is CASSPWTSGRQETQYF.

A word on this clonotype: One end of the junction varies from germline; a read error may be responsible. The chain couples TRBV12-3 or TRBV12-4 to TRBJ2-1; D possibly corresponds to TRBD2 (5 bases). The CDR3 covers 15 residues. The CDR3 region is CASILRGSGKNEQFF. CDR3 coding DNA: TGCGCCAGCATCCTTCGAGGGTCAGGCAAGAATGAGCAGTTCTTC.

This clonotype was detected a few times. The rearrangement links TRBV24-1 to TRBJ2-5; D unclear. Looked up from germline, CDR1 is KGHDR and CDR2 is SFDVKD. V was trimmed by 0 bases and J by 3 bases, leaving 4 bases between them. The CDR3 runs 13 residues. The CDR3 sequence: CATSDLTEETQYF. The CDR3 nucleotides are TGTGCCACCAGTGATTTGACAGAAGAGACCCAGTACTTC.

This clonotype occurred many times. The V and J genes are TRBV7-9 and TRBJ1-2; D is perhaps TRBD1 (5 bases). This CDR3 region has 15 residues. Trimming cost V 1 base and J 6 bases, with 15 bases left between them. Looked up from germline, CDR1 is SEHNR and CDR2 is FQNEAQ (reference sequence). The CDR3, as DNA: TGTGCCAGCAGCTTAGGAGGGGCACCGGGAGATGGCTACACCTTC. Its translation: CASSLGGAPGDGYTF.

The chain uses TRBV20-1 and TRBJ2-1; 14 positions match TRBD2. This CDR3 has 15 amino acids. Germline-derived CDR1 and CDR2 are DFQATT and SNEGSKA (reference sequence). V lost 6 bases, J lost 7 bases, and 8 bases stayed unmatched. CDR3 region: CSAPRGLAGENEQFF. The CDR3 DNA reads TGCAGTGCCCCTAGGGGACTAGCGGGAGAGAATGAGCAGTTCTTC.

The chain joins TRBV6-6 to TRBJ1-5; TRBD1 aligns across 9 bases. Germline-derived CDR1 and CDR2 are MNHNY and SVGAGI (reference sequence). V dropped 2 bases and J dropped 5; count of bases not matched to a gene: 1. The CDR3 runs 14 residues. The CDR3 nucleotides are TGTGCCAGCAGTTACCGGACAGGGGATCAGCCCCAGCATTTT. Its protein is CASSYRTGDQPQHF.

The chain uses TRBV7-8 and TRBJ2-7; a possible D gene is TRBD2 (6 bases). This CDR3 has 15 residues. V shed 1 base and J shed 2 bases, with 12 bases lying between them. The V gene's germline CDR1 is SGHVS and CDR2 FQNEAQ. CDR3 sequence reads: CASSLEVAAAYEQYF. The CDR3 nucleotides are TGTGCCAGCAGCTTAGAGGTAGCGGCTGCCTACGAGCAGTACTTC.

The DNA of the CDR3 is TGCAGCGCGTTCCGAAAGGGCACCTACGAGCAGTACTTC. Its protein is CSAFRKGTYEQYF. J is TRBJ2-4 and V is TRBV29-1; D call uncertain. The J call may not be correct, given that the DNA end is closer to TRBJ2-7. The CDR3 spans 13 residues. The germline V gene encodes CDR1 SQVTM and CDR2 ANQGSEA.

A word on this clonotype: Mismatch with germline at one junction end may stem from a read error. The genes are TRBV3-1 and TRBJ2-5; 7 bases match TRBD2. This CDR3 is built from 15 residues. Germline loops: CDR1 LGHDT, CDR2 YNNKEL (reference sequence). This chain's CDR3 is CASSQGAGARETQYF. The CDR3 DNA sequence: TGTGCCAGTAGCCAAGGGGCGGGAGCAAGAGAGACCCAGTACTTC.

CDR3 sequence (DNA): TGTGCCAGCAGTGCGGCGCGGGAGCAGTTCTTC. This encodes CASSAAREQFF. The J gene is TRBJ2-1, the V gene TRBV7-2, with unresolved D. The V end was cut by 6 bases, the J end by 10 bases, with 10 bases between. Germline CDR1 reads SGHTA; CDR2 reads FQGNSA. The CDR3 contains 11 residues.

This clonotype was observed a few times. The J gene is TRBJ2-3, the V gene TRBV10-2; D unresolved. CDR1 is WSHSY, CDR2 SAAADI, per germline. The CDR3 length is 12 residues. V lost 6 bases and J 2 bases, leaving 6 bases between the germline ends. The CDR3 protein is CASSHLTDTQYF. Written as DNA, the CDR3 is TGCGCCAGCAGCCATCTCACAGATACGCAGTATTTT.